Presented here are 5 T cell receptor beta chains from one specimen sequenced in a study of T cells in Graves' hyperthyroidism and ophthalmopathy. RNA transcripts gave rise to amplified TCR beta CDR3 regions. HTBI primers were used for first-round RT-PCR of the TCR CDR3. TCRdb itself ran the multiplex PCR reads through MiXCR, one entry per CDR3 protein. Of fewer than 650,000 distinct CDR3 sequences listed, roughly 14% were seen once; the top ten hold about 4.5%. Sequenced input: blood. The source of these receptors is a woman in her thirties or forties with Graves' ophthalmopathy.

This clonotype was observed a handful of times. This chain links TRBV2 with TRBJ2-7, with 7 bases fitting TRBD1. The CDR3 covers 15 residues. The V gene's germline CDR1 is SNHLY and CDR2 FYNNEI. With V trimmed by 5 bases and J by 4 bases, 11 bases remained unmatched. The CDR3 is CASSIRNYRGYEQYF. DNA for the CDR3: TGTGCCAGCAGTATACGGAATTACAGGGGATACGAGCAGTACTTC.

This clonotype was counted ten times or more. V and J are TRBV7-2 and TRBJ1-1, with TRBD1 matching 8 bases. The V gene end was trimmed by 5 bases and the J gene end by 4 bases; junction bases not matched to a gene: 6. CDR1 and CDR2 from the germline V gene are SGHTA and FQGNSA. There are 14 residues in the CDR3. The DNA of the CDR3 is TGTGCCAGCAGCAAGACAGGGGACGTCACTGAAGCTTTCTTT. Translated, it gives CASSKTGDVTEAFF.

CDR3 nucleotide sequence: TGTGCCAGCAGTTATTCGGCGGGAGAGGCAGAGACCCAGTACTTC. This codes for CASSYSAGEAETQYF. The V and J genes are TRBV6-2 or TRBV6-3 and TRBJ2-5; TRBD2 matches at 7 bases. Germline V gene data show CDR1 as MNHEY and CDR2 as SVGEGT. V shed 3 bases, J shed 4 bases, and the junction held 8 bases outside the gene matches. The CDR3 totals 15 residues.

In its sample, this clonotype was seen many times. The CDR3 nucleotides read TGTGCCAGCAGTTCGACAGGGGGCTTAATGAACACTGAAGCTTTCTTT. Its protein product is CASSSTGGLMNTEAFF. This sequence joins TRBV12-3 or TRBV12-4 and TRBJ1-1; 10 positions agree with TRBD1. V lost 4 bases, J lost 0 bases, and 5 bases stayed unmatched. This CDR3 is built from 16 residues.

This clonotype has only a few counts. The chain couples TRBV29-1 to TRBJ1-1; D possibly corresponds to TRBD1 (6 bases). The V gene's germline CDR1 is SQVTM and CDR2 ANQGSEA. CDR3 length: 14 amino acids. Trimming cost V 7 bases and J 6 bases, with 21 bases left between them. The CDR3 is CSGGGFRDTPEAFF. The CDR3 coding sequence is TGCAGCGGGGGGGGGTTTAGGGACACCCCTGAAGCTTTCTTT.